This T cell receptor (beta chain) was sequenced for a study of blood T cell repertoires in COVID-19. Study information: PBMCs, B-cell-depleted T cells, or T cells were the source of the cDNA or gDNA that made up the material.

TCRdb's table, derived via immunoSEQ multiplex PCR, lists solely in-frame clones and lacks some. The data hold 51,000 or so clones, with around 92% observed a single time. CDR3 length equals 9 residues. V was pared by 4 bases and J by 10 bases, with 4 bases between. CDR1 is MNHEY and CDR2 is SMNVEV in the germline V gene (reference sequence). This sequence was found in a man aged 80 or over with active or convalescent COVID-19. The chain combines TRBV27 with TRBJ1-1, with D uncertain. What was sequenced was peripheral blood. The CDR3 DNA is TGTGCCAGCAGTTCGGTAGCTTTCTTT. Translation: CASSSVAFF.